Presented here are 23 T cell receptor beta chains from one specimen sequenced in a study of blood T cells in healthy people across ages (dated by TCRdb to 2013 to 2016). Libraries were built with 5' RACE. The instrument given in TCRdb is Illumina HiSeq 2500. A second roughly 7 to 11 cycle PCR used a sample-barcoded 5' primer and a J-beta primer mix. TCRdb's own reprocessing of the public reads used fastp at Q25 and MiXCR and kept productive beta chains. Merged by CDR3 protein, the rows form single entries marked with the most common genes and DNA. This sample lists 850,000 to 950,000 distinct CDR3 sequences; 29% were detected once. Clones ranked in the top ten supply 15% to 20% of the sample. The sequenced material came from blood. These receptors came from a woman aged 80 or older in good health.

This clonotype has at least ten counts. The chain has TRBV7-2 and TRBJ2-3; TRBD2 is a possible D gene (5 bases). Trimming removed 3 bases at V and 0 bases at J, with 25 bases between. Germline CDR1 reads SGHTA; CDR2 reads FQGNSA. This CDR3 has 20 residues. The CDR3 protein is CASSLVRDSSGRSSTDTQYF. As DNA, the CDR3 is TGTGCCAGCAGCTTGGTTAGGGATAGTTCGGGAAGGAGCAGCACAGATACGCAGTATTTT.

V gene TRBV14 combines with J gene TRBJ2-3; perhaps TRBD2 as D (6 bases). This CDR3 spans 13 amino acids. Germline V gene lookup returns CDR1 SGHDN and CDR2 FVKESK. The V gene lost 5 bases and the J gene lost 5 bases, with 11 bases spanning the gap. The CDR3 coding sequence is TGTGCCAGCAGCAGAATCGGGGGAGATACGCAGTATTTT. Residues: CASSRIGGDTQYF.

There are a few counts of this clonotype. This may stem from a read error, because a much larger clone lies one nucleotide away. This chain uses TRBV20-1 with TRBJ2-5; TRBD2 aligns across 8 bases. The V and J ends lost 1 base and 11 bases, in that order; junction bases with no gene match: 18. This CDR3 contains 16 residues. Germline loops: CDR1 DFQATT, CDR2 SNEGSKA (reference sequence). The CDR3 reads CSARVLAGGLDNEQYF. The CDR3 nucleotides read TGCAGTGCTAGAGTTTTGGCGGGGGGACTCGACAATGAGCAGTACTTC.

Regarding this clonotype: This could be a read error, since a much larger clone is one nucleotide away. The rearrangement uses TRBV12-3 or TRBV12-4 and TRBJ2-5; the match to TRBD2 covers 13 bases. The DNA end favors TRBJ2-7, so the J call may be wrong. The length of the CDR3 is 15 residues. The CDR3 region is CASSSPGLAGREQYF. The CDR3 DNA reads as TGTGCCAGCAGTTCCCCGGGACTAGCGGGGCGCGAGCAGTACTTC.

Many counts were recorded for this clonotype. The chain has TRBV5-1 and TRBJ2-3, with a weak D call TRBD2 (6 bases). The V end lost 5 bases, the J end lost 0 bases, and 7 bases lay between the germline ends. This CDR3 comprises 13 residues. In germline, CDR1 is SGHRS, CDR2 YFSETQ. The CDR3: CASSGTSTDTQYF. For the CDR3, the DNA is TGCGCCAGCAGTGGGACTAGCACAGATACGCAGTATTTT.

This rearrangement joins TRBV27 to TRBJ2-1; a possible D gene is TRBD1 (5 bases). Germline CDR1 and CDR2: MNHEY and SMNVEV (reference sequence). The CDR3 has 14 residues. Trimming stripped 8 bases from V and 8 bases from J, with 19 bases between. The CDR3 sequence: CASSPSRGSDEQFF. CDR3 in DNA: TGTGCCAGCTCACCTTCAAGGGGAAGTGATGAGCAGTTCTTC.

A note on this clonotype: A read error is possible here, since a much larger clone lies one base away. CDR3 DNA sequence: TGCAGTGCTCAGAGGGTAGGGGGTGGCTACACCTTC. The encoded protein is CSAQRVGGGYTF. The chain employs TRBV20-1 and TRBJ1-2; tentatively, D is TRBD1 (6 bases). The CDR3 has 12 amino acids. CDR1 and CDR2 (germline): DFQATT, SNEGSKA (reference sequence). The V end was cut by 5 bases, the J end by 7 bases, with 14 bases between.

CDR3 residues: CASSQDLTSGGWDIQYF. The CDR3 coding sequence is TGTGCCAGCAGCCAAGACCTAACTAGCGGGGGGTGGGACATTCAGTACTTC. The chain has TRBV3-1 and TRBJ2-4; 12 bases are shared with TRBD2. CDR1 is LGHDT and CDR2 is YNNKEL in the germline V gene (reference sequence). Unmatched junction bases numbered 8, after V lost 0 bases and J lost 8 bases. The CDR3 extends over 17 amino acids. The variable domain in full, completed from reference TRBV3-1 and TRBJ2-4, reads DTAVSQTPKYLVTQMGNDKSIKCEQNLGHDTMYWYKQDSKKFLKIMFSYNNKELIINETVPNRFSPKSPDKAHLNLHINSLELGDSAVYFCASSQDLTSGGWDIQYFGAGTRLSVL.

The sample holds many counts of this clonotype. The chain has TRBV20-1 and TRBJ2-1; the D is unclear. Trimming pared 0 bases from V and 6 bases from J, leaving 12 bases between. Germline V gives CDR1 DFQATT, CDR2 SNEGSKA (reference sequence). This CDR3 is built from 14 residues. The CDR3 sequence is CSARDSSSPNEQFF. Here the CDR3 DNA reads TGCAGTGCTAGAGATTCCTCCTCCCCCAATGAGCAGTTCTTC.

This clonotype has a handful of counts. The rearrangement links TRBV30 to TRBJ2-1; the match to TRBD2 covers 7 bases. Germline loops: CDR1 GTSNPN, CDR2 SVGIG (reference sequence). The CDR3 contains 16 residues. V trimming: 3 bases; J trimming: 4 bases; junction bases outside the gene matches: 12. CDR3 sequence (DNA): TGTGCCTGGAGCTCCGGGACTACCCAAAATTACAATGAGCAGTTCTTC. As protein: CAWSSGTTQNYNEQFF.

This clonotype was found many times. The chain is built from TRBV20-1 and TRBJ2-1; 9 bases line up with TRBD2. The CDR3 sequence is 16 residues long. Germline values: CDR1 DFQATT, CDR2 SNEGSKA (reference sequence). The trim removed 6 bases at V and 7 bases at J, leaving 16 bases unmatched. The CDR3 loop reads CSASGQRGDLGNEQFF. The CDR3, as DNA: TGCAGTGCGTCGGGCCAGCGGGGGGATCTAGGGAATGAGCAGTTCTTC.

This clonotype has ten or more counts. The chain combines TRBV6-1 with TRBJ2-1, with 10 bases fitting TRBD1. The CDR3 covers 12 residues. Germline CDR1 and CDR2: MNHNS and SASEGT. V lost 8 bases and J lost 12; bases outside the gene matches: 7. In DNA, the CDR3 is TGTGCCAGCGAAACGACAGGGGGCGCGCAGTTCTTC. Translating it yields CASETTGGAQFF.

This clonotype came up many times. The CDR3 region is CASSQGLAGGGSSYNEQFF. Written as DNA, the CDR3 is TGTGCCAGCAGCCAAGGTCTAGCGGGGGGGGGTAGCTCCTACAATGAGCAGTTCTTC. J is TRBJ2-1 and V is TRBV3-1, with 12 nucleotides matching TRBD2. With 1 base clipped from V and 0 bases from J, the junction kept 7 bases outside the gene matches. The CDR3 length is 19 residues. CDR1 LGHDT and CDR2 YNNKEL come from the germline V gene (reference sequence).

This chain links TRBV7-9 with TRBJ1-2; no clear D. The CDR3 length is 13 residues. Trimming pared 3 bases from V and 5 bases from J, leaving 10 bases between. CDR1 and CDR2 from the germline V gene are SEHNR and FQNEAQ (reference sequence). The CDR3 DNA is TGTGCCAGCAGCTTTCGAGGGCCATATGGCTACACCTTC. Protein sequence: CASSFRGPYGYTF.

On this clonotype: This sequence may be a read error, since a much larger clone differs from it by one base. The CDR3 sequence is CASTPGQYNEQYF. Written as DNA, the CDR3 is TGTGCCAGCACCCCGGGACAGTACAATGAGCAGTACTTC. V and J are TRBV12-3 or TRBV12-4 and TRBJ2-7, with 7 bases identical to TRBD1. Trimming cost V 7 bases and J 7 bases; bases outside gene matches: 10. The CDR3 consists of 13 residues.

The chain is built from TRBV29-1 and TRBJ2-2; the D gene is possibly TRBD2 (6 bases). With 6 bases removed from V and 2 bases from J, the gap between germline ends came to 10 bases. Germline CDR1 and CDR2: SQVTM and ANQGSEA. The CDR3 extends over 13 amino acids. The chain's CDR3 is CSVGGYNTGELFF. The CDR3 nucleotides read TGCAGCGTGGGGGGATACAACACCGGGGAGCTGTTTTTT.

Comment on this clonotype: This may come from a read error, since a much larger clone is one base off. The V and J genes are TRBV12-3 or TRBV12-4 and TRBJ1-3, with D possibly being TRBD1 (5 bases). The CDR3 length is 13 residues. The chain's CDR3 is CAGSHQGGNTIYF. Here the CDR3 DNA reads TGTGCCGGCAGTCATCAGGGCGGAAACACCATATATTTT.

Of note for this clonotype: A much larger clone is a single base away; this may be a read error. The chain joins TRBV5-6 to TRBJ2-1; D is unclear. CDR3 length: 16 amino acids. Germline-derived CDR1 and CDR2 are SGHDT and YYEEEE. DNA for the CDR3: TGTGCCTGCAGCTATAGACGGTCTAGCTCCTACAATGAGCAGTTCTTC. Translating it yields CACSYRRSSSYNEQFF.

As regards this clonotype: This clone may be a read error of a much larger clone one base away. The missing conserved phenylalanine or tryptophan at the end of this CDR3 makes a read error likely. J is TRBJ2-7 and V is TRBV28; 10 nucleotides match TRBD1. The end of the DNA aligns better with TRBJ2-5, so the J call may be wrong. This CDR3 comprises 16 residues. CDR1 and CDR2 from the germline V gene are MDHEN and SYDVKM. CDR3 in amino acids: CASSPGDRGPAETQYC. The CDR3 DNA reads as TGTGCCAGCAGTCCCGGGGACAGGGGTCCCGCGGAGACCCAGTACTGC.

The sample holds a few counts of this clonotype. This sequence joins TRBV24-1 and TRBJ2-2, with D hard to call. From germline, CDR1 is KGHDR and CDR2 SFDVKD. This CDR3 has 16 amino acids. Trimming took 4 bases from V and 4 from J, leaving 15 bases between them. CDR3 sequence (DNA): TGTGCCACCAGTGACCCCAGCAACAGCCTCACCGGGGAGCTGTTTTTT. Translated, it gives CATSDPSNSLTGELFF.

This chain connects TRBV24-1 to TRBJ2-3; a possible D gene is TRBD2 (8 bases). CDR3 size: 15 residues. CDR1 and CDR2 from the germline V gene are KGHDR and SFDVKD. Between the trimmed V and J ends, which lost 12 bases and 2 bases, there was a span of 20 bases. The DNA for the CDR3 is TGTGCCGCCCAGGGGGGCGGGGGGAACACAGATACGCAGTATTTT. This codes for CAAQGGGGNTDTQYF.

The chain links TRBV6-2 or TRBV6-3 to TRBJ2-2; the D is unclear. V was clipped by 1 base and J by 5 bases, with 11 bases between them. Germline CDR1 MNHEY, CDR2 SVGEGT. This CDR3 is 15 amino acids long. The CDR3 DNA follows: TGTGCCAGCAGTTACTGGGCAGTGGGGACCGGGGAGCTGTTTTTT. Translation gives CASSYWAVGTGELFF.

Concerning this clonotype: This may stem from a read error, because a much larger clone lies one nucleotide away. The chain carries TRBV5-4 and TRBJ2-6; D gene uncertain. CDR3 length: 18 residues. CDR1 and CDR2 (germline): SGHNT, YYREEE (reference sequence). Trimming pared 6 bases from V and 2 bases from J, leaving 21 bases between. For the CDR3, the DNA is TGTGCCAGCACCGATGACGCCGGATGGTTCACTGGGGCCAACGTCCTGACTTTC. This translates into CASTDDAGWFTGANVLTF.